These T cell receptor beta chains were read from a single sample in a study of identical twins. In TCRdb, the 5' RACE reads were re-called with MiXCR into one record per CDR3 protein. The repertoire holds about 700,000 distinct CDR3 sequences, with roughly 6.2% as singletons. Source material: naive T cells sorted from blood. Receptors originate from a man between 18 and 29 years old in good health. Each CDR3 is given with its conserved first and last residue. The D gene is left open where the match is weak. The listing skips clone size in some rows; elsewhere it reads once, few, many or a size class.

j_call clone_size v_call d_call cdr3_nt cdr3_aa
TRBJ2-1 - TRBV14 - TGTGCCAGCAGCCAAGTAGCGCCTTACAATGAGCAGTTCTTC CASSQVAPYNEQFF
TRBJ2-1 many TRBV29-1 TRBD2 TGCAGCGTTGTGAGGACTAGCGGGTCGGAGTTCTTC CSVVRTSGSEFF
TRBJ1-5 many TRBV6-1 TRBD1 TGTGCCAGCAGTGACACAGGGGGCAATCAGCCCCAGCATTTT CASSDTGGNQPQHF
TRBJ2-3 few TRBV7-6 TRBD2 TGTGCCAGCAGCTCTACTAGCGGGAGGACTTCTAGCACAGATACGCAGTATTTT CASSSTSGRTSSTDTQYF
TRBJ2-7 few TRBV12-3/TRBV12-4 TRBD2 TGTGCCAGCAGTTCGACTAGCGGGGGCAGGGGGCAGTACTTC CASSSTSGGRGQYF
TRBJ1-1 many TRBV11-2 - TGTGCCAGCAGCCCCGTGCCCCGAGCTTTCTTT CASSPVPRAFF
TRBJ1-4 - TRBV24-1 - TGTGCCACCAGTGATGAGACTTTTGCAACTAATGAAAAACTGTTTTTT CATSDETFATNEKLFF
TRBJ1-5 many TRBV15 - TGTGCCACCAGCAGAGTGGGGGTGGATCAGCCCCAGCATTTT CATSRVGVDQPQHF
TRBJ1-2 - TRBV12-3/TRBV12-4 TRBD1 TGTGCCAGCAGGGAGACAGGGGGCAGTGGCTACACCTTC CASRETGGSGYTF
TRBJ2-7 few TRBV28 TRBD2 TGTGCCAGCAGTTTACTAGCGGGGTACTACGAGCAGTACTTC CASSLLAGYYEQYF
TRBJ2-1 few TRBV20-1 TRBD2 TGCAGTGCTAGACCCAGGGGACTAGCGAGGATCGATGAGCAGTTCTTC CSARPRGLARIDEQFF
TRBJ2-1 many TRBV5-4 TRBD2 TGTGCCAGCAGCTTGGGGACTAGCGTCTACAATGAGCAGTTCTTC CASSLGTSVYNEQFF
TRBJ2-3 - TRBV4-2 TRBD2 TGTGCCAGCAGCCAGGACCTGACTCAGGGACTAGCGGGAGGCCCTCGCACAGATACGCAGTATTTT CASSQDLTQGLAGGPRTDTQYF
TRBJ1-4 few TRBV12-3/TRBV12-4 TRBD1 TGTGCCAGCAGTTTAGCCCAGGGGGCGGTCGAAAAACTGTTTTTT CASSLAQGAVEKLFF
TRBJ2-2 few TRBV14 - TGTGCCAGCAGCCCGTACATGAACACCGGGGAGCTGTTTTTT CASSPYMNTGELFF
TRBJ2-5 few TRBV7-2 TRBD1 TGTGCCAGCAGCCCCGGGACAGTAAACCAAGAGACCCAGTACTTC CASSPGTVNQETQYF
TRBJ2-1 few TRBV12-5 - TGTGCTAGTGGTTTGCCCTTTAGCGGATTCTCCTACAATGAGCAGTTCTTC CASGLPFSGFSYNEQFF
TRBJ2-2 - TRBV7-9 - TGTGCCAGCAGCTTGGGCGGGAACGTCGGGGAGCTGTTTTTT CASSLGGNVGELFF
TRBJ2-5 few TRBV7-7 - TGTGCCAGCAGTGTCGGGTCTGGGGGACAGACCCAGTACTTC CASSVGSGGQTQYF
TRBJ2-5 many TRBV27 TRBD1 TGTGCCAGCAGCCAGGACAGGGTTGATGAGACCCAGTACTTC CASSQDRVDETQYF
TRBJ1-5 many TRBV4-2 - TGTGCCAGCAGCCAAGCAGGGAGTCAGCCCCAGCATTTT CASSQAGSQPQHF
TRBJ2-5 - TRBV5-1 TRBD2 TGCGCCAGCAGCAGAGGACTAGCGGGAGAGGGAGAGACCCAGTACTTC CASSRGLAGEGETQYF
TRBJ2-1 many TRBV15 TRBD1 TGTGCCACCAGCGGCCACCGGGACAGGGGACGTGGGCAGTTCTTC CATSGHRDRGRGQFF
TRBJ2-1 many TRBV20-1 TRBD1 TGCAGTGCTAGGGGGACAGCTAGCAATGAGCAGTTCTTC CSARGTASNEQFF
TRBJ1-5 many TRBV7-2 - TGTGCCAGCAGCTTACACACTAGCAATCAGCCCCAGCATTTT CASSLHTSNQPQHF
TRBJ2-1 - TRBV12-5 TRBD1 TGTGCTAGTGGTTTACCCGGGACAGGGGGCGATGAGCAGTTCTTC CASGLPGTGGDEQFF
TRBJ2-2 many TRBV29-1 - TGCAGCGTTGTAGGCCAGAACACCGGGGAGCTGTTTTTT CSVVGQNTGELFF
TRBJ2-1 many TRBV6-1 TRBD2 TGTGCCAGCCTGAGCCTACTAGCGAGCGGGCAGTTCTTC CASLSLLASGQFF
TRBJ1-1 many TRBV29-1 - TGCAGCGTTGGGTATGGGCAGGGACAAGCTTTCTTT CSVGYGQGQAFF
TRBJ2-2 few TRBV7-9 - TGTGCCAGCTATATCACCGGGGAGCTGTTTTTT CASYITGELFF
TRBJ2-7 many TRBV29-1 TRBD1 TGCAGCGTTGAAGTCCTTGGGGGGGACAGGGCCTCCTACGAGCAGTACTTC CSVEVLGGDRASYEQYF
TRBJ2-7 - TRBV5-1 - TGCGCCAGCAGCTTCCAGGCCGTACCCGCCTACGAGCAGTACTTC CASSFQAVPAYEQYF
TRBJ2-1 few TRBV4-3 - TGCGCCAGCAGCCAAGAGCCCAGCTCCAATGAGCAGTTCTTC CASSQEPSSNEQFF
TRBJ2-7 many TRBV12-3/TRBV12-4 TRBD1 TGTGCCAGCAGCCCCTCCCGGACAGGGGGCCTCCGTAAGCAGTACTTC CASSPSRTGGLRKQYF
TRBJ2-3 - TRBV5-1 - TGCGCCAGCAGCTCCCCAGGGCTCTCAGATACGCAGTATTTT CASSSPGLSDTQYF
TRBJ2-7 - TRBV10-3 TRBD2 TGTGCCATCAGACGAGGCGGGGGGCTCTCCTACGAGCAGTACTTC CAIRRGGGLSYEQYF
TRBJ2-5 many TRBV12-3/TRBV12-4 - TGTGCCAGCAGTTTAGGTGGTTTGGGCTTGGACAGCCTCTTC CASSLGGLGLDSLF
TRBJ2-5 - TRBV30 TRBD1 TGTGCCTGGAGGATGAAAACAGGGGCCCAAGAGACCCAGTACTTC CAWRMKTGAQETQYF
TRBJ2-7 many TRBV5-1 - TGCGCCAGCACCTCAAGAGGAGAGAAGCGGTACTTC CASTSRGEKRYF
TRBJ2-7 few TRBV5-1 - TGCGCCAGCAGCCGAGGCGGGACAGAAGATTACTCCTACGAGCAGTACTTC CASSRGGTEDYSYEQYF
TRBJ2-7 many TRBV7-2 - TGTGCCAGCAGCTTAGGGGGCAACTCTTACGAGCAGTACTTC CASSLGGNSYEQYF